The rows below give T cell receptor beta chains drawn from one sample of a study of beta chain features in type 1 diabetes. The protocol was immunoSEQ multiplex PCR, while the TCRdb copy is restricted to in-frame clones and leaves out a portion. The sample holds about 400,000 clones, 10% to 15% seen once. Sequences were obtained from naive CD4+ T cells from blood. These TCRs come from a woman under 30 with type 1 diabetes. Each CDR3 is given with its conserved first and last residue. The order of the fields is J gene, D gene, clone size, CDR3 length, V gene, CDR3 protein, CDR3 DNA. D genes are given only for firm matches. Some rows have no size entry. The others give once, few or many, or a class for an expanded clone.

J gene: TRBJ2-7; D gene: .; clone size: .; CDR3 length: 12; V gene: TRBV29-1; CDR3 protein: CSVQNWAGEQYF; CDR3 DNA: TGCAGCGTTCAAAATTGGGCAGGCGAGCAGTACTTC
J gene: TRBJ2-2; D gene: TRBD1; clone size: .; CDR3 length: 13; V gene: TRBV6-4; CDR3 protein: CASSGQGTGELFF; CDR3 DNA: TGTGCCAGCAGTGGACAGGGGACCGGGGAGCTGTTTTTT
J gene: TRBJ2-1; D gene: TRBD2; clone size: .; CDR3 length: 16; V gene: TRBV6-5; CDR3 protein: CASSYALAGGPYEQFF; CDR3 DNA: TGTGCCAGCAGTTATGCCTTGGCGGGGGGGCCCTATGAGCAGTTCTTC
J gene: TRBJ1-1; D gene: .; clone size: few; CDR3 length: 13; V gene: TRBV30; CDR3 protein: CAWSGQEGTEAFF; CDR3 DNA: TGTGCCTGGAGTGGGCAGGAAGGCACTGAAGCTTTCTTT
J gene: TRBJ1-2; D gene: TRBD1; clone size: .; CDR3 length: 15; V gene: TRBV28; CDR3 protein: CASSRDRGLTNSGTF; CDR3 DNA: TGTGCCAGCTCCCGGGACAGGGGGCTGACAAATTCTGGTACCTTC
J gene: TRBJ2-5; D gene: .; clone size: .; CDR3 length: 13; V gene: TRBV7-2; CDR3 protein: CASSRGPRETQYF; CDR3 DNA: TGTGCCAGCAGCCGTGGGCCCCGAGAGACCCAGTACTTC
J gene: TRBJ2-1; D gene: .; clone size: .; CDR3 length: 13; V gene: TRBV30; CDR3 protein: CAWSMKRGNEQFF; CDR3 DNA: TGTGCCTGGTCGATGAAGCGCGGCAATGAGCAGTTCTTC
J gene: TRBJ1-2; D gene: .; clone size: .; CDR3 length: 16; V gene: TRBV4-3; CDR3 protein: CASSQGPGEGRGGYTF; CDR3 DNA: TGCGCCAGCAGCCAAGGCCCAGGGGAGGGCCGGGGAGGCTACACCTTC
J gene: TRBJ2-5; D gene: TRBD1; clone size: few; CDR3 length: 16; V gene: TRBV29-1; CDR3 protein: CSVALGTGAPWETQYF; CDR3 DNA: TGCAGCGTTGCTCTCGGGACAGGGGCACCGTGGGAGACCCAGTACTTC
J gene: TRBJ2-5; D gene: TRBD2; clone size: few; CDR3 length: 14; V gene: TRBV11-2; CDR3 protein: CASSFGLAGETQYF; CDR3 DNA: TGTGCCAGCAGCTTCGGACTAGCGGGAGAAACCCAGTACTTC
J gene: TRBJ2-3; D gene: TRBD2; clone size: .; CDR3 length: 15; V gene: TRBV2; CDR3 protein: CASTRRSGSSDTQYF; CDR3 DNA: TGTGCCAGCACTCGACGGAGCGGGAGCTCAGATACGCAGTATTTT
J gene: TRBJ2-3; D gene: .; clone size: .; CDR3 length: 13; V gene: TRBV29-1; CDR3 protein: CSVRGSATDTQYF; CDR3 DNA: TGCAGCGTTCGCGGCTCAGCGACAGATACGCAGTATTTT
J gene: TRBJ1-2; D gene: TRBD1; clone size: few; CDR3 length: 14; V gene: TRBV19; CDR3 protein: CASRRQGGNYGYTF; CDR3 DNA: TGTGCCAGTAGACGACAGGGGGGGAACTATGGCTACACCTTC
J gene: TRBJ1-4; D gene: .; clone size: .; CDR3 length: 15; V gene: TRBV4-3; CDR3 protein: CASSQNVLANEKLFF; CDR3 DNA: TGCGCCAGCAGCCAAAATGTCTTAGCTAATGAAAAACTGTTTTTT
J gene: TRBJ2-3; D gene: TRBD2; clone size: few; CDR3 length: 17; V gene: TRBV28; CDR3 protein: CASSFFGTSGSTDTQYF; CDR3 DNA: TGTGCCAGCAGTTTTTTCGGGACTAGCGGGAGCACAGATACGCAGTATTTT
J gene: TRBJ2-7; D gene: .; clone size: few; CDR3 length: 11; V gene: TRBV7-9; CDR3 protein: CASSATLEQYF; CDR3 DNA: TGTGCCAGCAGCGCCACTCTCGAGCAGTACTTC
J gene: TRBJ1-5; D gene: .; clone size: .; CDR3 length: 13; V gene: TRBV19; CDR3 protein: CASGAALNQPQHF; CDR3 DNA: TGTGCCAGTGGGGCTGCATTAAATCAGCCCCAGCATTTT
J gene: TRBJ1-5; D gene: .; clone size: few; CDR3 length: 13; V gene: TRBV9; CDR3 protein: CASSVRADQPQHF; CDR3 DNA: TGTGCCAGCAGCGTGAGGGCCGATCAGCCCCAGCATTTT
J gene: TRBJ1-6; D gene: .; clone size: .; CDR3 length: 13; V gene: TRBV6-6; CDR3 protein: CASTTEPGSPLHF; CDR3 DNA: TGTGCCAGCACCACGGAGCCGGGATCACCCCTCCACTTT
J gene: TRBJ2-1; D gene: TRBD1; clone size: few; CDR3 length: 13; V gene: TRBV9; CDR3 protein: CASSQTGFYEQFF; CDR3 DNA: TGTGCCAGCAGCCAGACAGGGTTCTATGAGCAGTTCTTC
J gene: TRBJ2-7; D gene: TRBD1; clone size: few; CDR3 length: 15; V gene: TRBV5-6; CDR3 protein: CASRGPRDRDYEQYF; CDR3 DNA: TGTGCCAGCAGGGGACCCCGGGACAGAGACTACGAGCAGTACTTC
J gene: TRBJ2-5; D gene: TRBD1; clone size: few; CDR3 length: 14; V gene: TRBV6-5; CDR3 protein: CASRQGQGYETQYF; CDR3 DNA: TGTGCCAGCAGGCAGGGACAGGGGTACGAGACCCAGTACTTC
J gene: TRBJ2-7; D gene: .; clone size: few; CDR3 length: 16; V gene: TRBV30; CDR3 protein: CAWSPIGRANSYEQYF; CDR3 DNA: TGTGCCTGGAGCCCCATAGGCAGGGCAAACTCCTACGAGCAGTACTTC
J gene: TRBJ1-1; D gene: .; clone size: .; CDR3 length: 13; V gene: TRBV29-1; CDR3 protein: CSVESGLNTEAFF; CDR3 DNA: TGCAGCGTTGAGTCAGGATTGAACACTGAAGCTTTCTTT
J gene: TRBJ2-1; D gene: .; clone size: .; CDR3 length: 14; V gene: TRBV5-1; CDR3 protein: CASSLVLPYNEQFF; CDR3 DNA: TGCGCCAGCAGCTTGGTACTACCGTACAATGAGCAGTTCTTC
J gene: TRBJ2-7; D gene: .; clone size: few; CDR3 length: 13; V gene: TRBV6-1; CDR3 protein: CASRIAGAYEQYF; CDR3 DNA: TGTGCCAGCAGAATTGCCGGGGCCTACGAGCAGTACTTC
J gene: TRBJ1-2; D gene: TRBD1; clone size: few; CDR3 length: 14; V gene: TRBV25-1; CDR3 protein: CASSESGTGWRYTF; CDR3 DNA: TGTGCCAGCAGTGAATCGGGGACAGGGTGGCGCTACACCTTC
J gene: TRBJ1-2; D gene: TRBD1; clone size: few; CDR3 length: 12; V gene: TRBV28; CDR3 protein: CASGTDGFGYTF; CDR3 DNA: TGTGCCAGCGGGACAGACGGCTTTGGCTACACCTTC
J gene: TRBJ2-3; D gene: .; clone size: few; CDR3 length: 16; V gene: TRBV4-2; CDR3 protein: CASSQDRGSSTDTQYF; CDR3 DNA: TGTGCCAGCAGCCAAGATCGTGGGAGTAGCACAGATACGCAGTATTTT
J gene: TRBJ1-2; D gene: .; clone size: few; CDR3 length: 14; V gene: TRBV7-9; CDR3 protein: CASSSAVMDYGYTF; CDR3 DNA: TGTGCCAGCAGTTCAGCGGTGATGGACTATGGCTACACCTTC
J gene: TRBJ2-2; D gene: .; clone size: few; CDR3 length: 13; V gene: TRBV5-6; CDR3 protein: CASSLARTGELFF; CDR3 DNA: TGTGCCAGCAGCTTGGCTCGCACCGGGGAGCTGTTTTTT